This TCR beta chain was identified during a study of graft-versus-host responses after intestinal transplantation. Study-wide background: Every recipient underwent anti-thymocyte globulin induction, then tacrolimus and steroids for two to four years. Study-wide findings and caveats: Early post-transplant HvG declines showed an association with peak circulating GvH clone levels.

Produced via immunoSEQ multiplex PCR; TCRdb's table is partial and in-frame only. The sample includes over 45,000 clones, around 90% of them seen just once. Note on this clone: Antigen unknown.

Unmatched junction bases numbered 15, after V lost 5 bases and J lost 5 bases. The CDR3 sequence is 18 residues long. The clonotype was recovered from a human patient who received an intestinal transplant, so some T cells may come from the graft donor. The genes are TRBV6-7 and TRBJ2-7; 13 bases fit TRBD2. TRBV6-7 is sorted into the ORF group, with uncertain function. Specimen: PBMCs, collected 26 days after transplant. The CDR3 protein is CASSQTSTSGGAFDEQYV. The CDR3 DNA follows: TGTGCCAGCAGTCAAACCTCAACTAGCGGGGGGGCCTTCGACGAGCAGTACGTC.